A single sample is the source of the 23 T cell receptor beta chains below, sequenced in a study of long-term antiretroviral therapy in people with HIV. Run at survey level, the immunoSEQ assay was version v3.0. Sequenced by immunoSEQ multiplex PCR; TCRdb stores in-frame clones only, minus some. The sample contains about 25,000 clones, roughly 86% of which appear only once. Sample: unsorted PBMCs, taken 1.8 years before starting antiretroviral therapy. All receptors derive from a man aged 45 to 65 with HIV.

V gene TRBV2 combines with J gene TRBJ1-3; the D gene is possibly TRBD1 (6 bases). The CDR3 is 12 residues long. Looked up from germline, CDR1 is SNHLY and CDR2 is FYNNEI. Trimming removed 5 bases from V and 8 bases from J, with 10 bases in between. The CDR3 DNA reads TGTGCCAGCAGTCGGACAGTTGACACCATATATTTT. It codes for CASSRTVDTIYF.

The chain links TRBV30 to TRBJ1-2, with a tentative D call TRBD1 (5 bases). V dropped 3 bases and J dropped 8 bases, with 10 bases sitting between them. The CDR3 loop spans 11 amino acids. Germline V gene lookup returns CDR1 GTSNPN and CDR2 SVGIG (reference sequence). The CDR3 region is CAWSAGGGYTF. The CDR3 nucleotides are TGTGCCTGGAGCGCCGGGGGGGGCTACACCTTC.

The chain couples TRBV11-3 to TRBJ2-2; 11 positions agree with TRBD2. CDR3 length equals 18 residues. The ends lost 6 bases at V and 1 base at J; junction bases unmatched: 10. Germline-derived CDR1 and CDR2 are SGHNT and YENEEA. This chain's CDR3 is CASSLPGLAALNTGELFF. The CDR3 DNA reads as TGTGCCAGCAGTCTGCCGGGACTAGCGGCCTTGAACACCGGGGAGCTGTTTTTT.

The gene calls are TRBV10-3 and TRBJ2-2; 12 bases are shared with TRBD2. The trim removed 3 bases at V and 5 bases at J, leaving 13 bases unmatched. CDR3 length equals 19 residues. Germline V gene sequence: CDR1 ENHRY, CDR2 SYGVKD. CDR3 nucleotides: TGTGCCATCAGTGAACCGGCTAGCGGGGGGGCCTGGAGAACCGGGGAGCTGTTTTTT. This translates into CAISEPASGGAWRTGELFF.

This clone turned up a few times. CDR3 in amino acids: CASTLSSFDRVGGYTF. The CDR3 DNA is TGTGCCAGCACCTTAAGCTCTTTTGACAGGGTTGGCGGCTACACCTTC. V is TRBV2 and J is TRBJ1-2; 7 nucleotides match TRBD1. The V gene's germline CDR1 is SNHLY and CDR2 FYNNEI. Trimming took 7 bases from V and 8 from J; bases not matched to a gene: 19. There are 16 residues in the CDR3. The variable domain in full, with the rest retrieved from reference TRBV2 and TRBJ1-2, is EPEVTQTPSHQVTQMGQEVILRCVPISNHLYFYWYRQILGQKVEFLVSFYNNEISEKSEIFDDQFSVERPDGSNFTLKIRSTKLEDSAMYFCASTLSSFDRVGGYTFGSGTRLTVV.

The table lists this clone with a few counts. The chain uses TRBV18 and TRBJ2-5; TRBD2 matches 8 bases. Looked up from germline, CDR1 is KGHSH and CDR2 is LQKENI. The V and J ends lost 3 bases and 5 bases, in that order; junction bases with no gene match: 8. The length of the CDR3 is 15 residues. CDR3 DNA: TGTGCCAGCTCACCGGGAAGCGGGAGCCGGGAGACCCAGTACTTC. Its protein product is CASSPGSGSRETQYF.

A few counts support this clone. This sequence joins TRBV6-1 and TRBJ2-3, with TRBD1 identical over 10 bases. Germline V gives CDR1 MNHNS, CDR2 SASEGT. CDR3 length equals 14 residues. J gave up 3 bases and V 4 bases, and 1 base lay outside the gene matches. CDR3 amino acids: CASSGGQGTDTQYF. The CDR3 nucleotides read TGTGCCAGCAGTGGGGGACAGGGGACAGATACGCAGTATTTT.

This clone was seen only a few times. V and J are TRBV6-5 and TRBJ1-3; D gene ambiguous. CDR1 and CDR2 from the germline V gene are MNHEY and SVGAGI. Trimming removed 9 bases at V and 0 bases at J, with 9 bases between. CDR3 length: 13 amino acids. DNA of the CDR3: TGTGCCAGTGAGGGCCGCTCTGGAAACACCATATATTTT. Protein sequence: CASEGRSGNTIYF.

The chain carries TRBV7-9 and TRBJ2-1; D uncertain. The germline V gene encodes CDR1 SEHNR and CDR2 FQNEAQ (reference sequence). V lost 4 bases to trimming and J lost 4 bases, with 14 bases between them. This CDR3 comprises 15 residues. Here the CDR3 reads CASSSVLPAYNEQFF. The DNA of the CDR3 is TGTGCCAGCAGCTCGGTACTCCCCGCTTACAATGAGCAGTTCTTC.

This clone showed up just a few times. V usage is TRBV7-9 and J usage is TRBJ2-7; D is undetermined. Germline CDR1 and CDR2: SEHNR and FQNEAQ (reference sequence). This CDR3 has 14 amino acids. V was clipped by 2 bases and J by 0 bases, with 8 bases between them. The DNA of the CDR3 is TGTGCCAGCAGCTTATCTGCTGGCTCCTACGAGCAGTACTTC. It translates to CASSLSAGSYEQYF.

The V gene is TRBV5-3, the J gene TRBJ1-2; TRBD1 matches 10 bases. TRBV5-3 is an ORF, with its function uncertain. Unmatched junction bases numbered 2, after V lost 5 bases and J lost 4 bases. CDR3 length equals 13 residues. For the CDR3, the DNA is TGTGCCAGAAGACGACAGGGGGCCTATGGCTACACCTTC. This sequence encodes CARRRQGAYGYTF.

This clone was detected a few times. The genes are TRBV6-5 and TRBJ1-2; possibly TRBD1 for D (5 bases). The CDR3 consists of 15 residues. Germline V gene data show CDR1 as MNHEY and CDR2 as SVGAGI. Trimming stripped 0 bases from V and 4 bases from J, with 12 bases between. CDR3 sequence (DNA): TGTGCCAGCAGTTACTCGGTACAGGAGCTCTATGGCTACACCTTC. This codes for CASSYSVQELYGYTF.

This chain joins TRBV5-1 and TRBJ2-7; D perhaps matches TRBD1 (5 bases). This CDR3 comprises 18 residues. V was trimmed by 2 bases and J by 0 bases, leaving 21 bases between them. The germline gives CDR1 SGHRS, CDR2 YFSETQ. In nucleotides, the CDR3 is TGCGCCAGCAGCTTACAGGCACACCCCTTACCGAGCTCCTACGAGCAGTACTTC. This gives the protein CASSLQAHPLPSSYEQYF.

This chain uses TRBV5-5 with TRBJ1-1, with D possibly matching TRBD1 (5 bases). Germline V lookup: CDR1 SGHKS, CDR2 YYEKEE (reference sequence). The CDR3 has 16 amino acids. Trimming removed 0 bases from V and 0 bases from J, with 12 bases in between. The CDR3 DNA is TGTGCCAGCAGCTTGGGGCAGGGTTCCATGAACACTGAAGCTTTCTTT. Protein: CASSLGQGSMNTEAFF. Based on the CDR3 plus reference TRBV5-5 and TRBJ1-1, the full variable domain is DAGVTQSPTHLIKTRGQQVTLRCSPISGHKSVSWYQQVLGQGPQFIFQYYEKEERGRGNFPDRFSARQFPNYSSELNVNALLLGDSALYLCASSLGQGSMNTEAFFGQGTRLTVV.

This clone is a singleton in its sample. The chain combines TRBV6-5 with TRBJ1-4; the match to TRBD1 covers 7 bases. The CDR3 has 12 amino acids. The V gene end was trimmed by 10 bases and the J gene end by 7 bases; junction bases not matched to a gene: 6. Germline V gene lookup returns CDR1 MNHEY and CDR2 SVGAGI. In DNA, the CDR3 is TGTGCCACTCGGGGGACAGCTGAAAAACTGTTTTTT. This codes for CATRGTAEKLFF.

The rearrangement joins TRBV7-9 to TRBJ2-1; TRBD1 matches at 10 bases. This CDR3 region has 16 residues. V shed 7 bases, J shed 3 bases, and the junction held 9 bases outside the gene matches. The germline V gene encodes CDR1 SEHNR and CDR2 FQNEAQ (reference sequence). CDR3 sequence: CASTQAGTGDYNEQFF. The CDR3 DNA follows: TGTGCCAGCACCCAAGCCGGGACAGGGGACTACAATGAGCAGTTCTTC.

The J gene is TRBJ1-5, the V gene TRBV19; the D gene is possibly TRBD1 (6 bases). There are 12 residues in the CDR3. Germline V gene lookup returns CDR1 LNHDA and CDR2 SQIVND (reference sequence). CDR3 coding DNA: TGTGCTAGTCATACGGGGGCTCAGCCCCAGCATTTT. This encodes CASHTGAQPQHF.

This chain connects TRBV10-3 to TRBJ1-1; 7 bases fit TRBD1. V shed 6 bases, J shed 3 bases, and the junction held 16 bases outside the gene matches. Germline V CDR1 and CDR2: ENHRY, SYGVKD. The CDR3 runs 17 residues. The CDR3 DNA is TGTGCCATCAGCCCAATTCAGGGGGTGGTTTCCGACACTGAAGCTTTCTTT. It yields the protein CAISPIQGVVSDTEAFF.

V usage is TRBV10-3 and J usage is TRBJ1-1, with 7 positions matching TRBD1. The V segment lost 3 bases and the J segment 5 bases; nucleotides outside the gene matches: 6. Germline values: CDR1 ENHRY, CDR2 SYGVKD. The CDR3 covers 14 residues. Here the CDR3 DNA reads TGTGCCATCAGTGAAAACAGGGGAAGAACTGAAGCTTTCTTT. The encoded protein is CAISENRGRTEAFF.

J is TRBJ1-4 and V is TRBV6-9, with 9 nucleotides matching TRBD1. Germline V gene sequence: CDR1 MNHGY, CDR2 SVAAGI. The CDR3 length is 15 residues. V trimming: 6 bases; J trimming: 6 bases; junction bases outside the gene matches: 8. In nucleotides, the CDR3 is TGTGCCAGCAGAACTAAGACAGGGGGAGATGAAAAACTGTTTTTT. As protein: CASRTKTGGDEKLFF.

There are a few counts of this clone. The chain uses TRBV18 and TRBJ2-7; possibly TRBD2 for D (5 bases). CDR1 KGHSH and CDR2 LQKENI come from the germline V gene. The CDR3 is made up of 14 amino acids. Trimming shortened V by 4 bases and J by 7 bases, and 17 bases separated the two germline ends. The CDR3 coding sequence is TGTGCCAGCTCACTTAGCGCCCCGTTAGGTGAGCAGTACTTC. Its translation is CASSLSAPLGEQYF.

J is TRBJ1-1 and V is TRBV4-3, with D unclear. The CDR3 contains 14 residues. V lost 5 bases, J lost 0 bases, and 10 bases lay in between. CDR1 is LGHNA, CDR2 YSLEER, per germline. The CDR3 region is CASSSSWMNTEAFF. The CDR3 DNA reads TGCGCCAGCAGCTCCTCCTGGATGAACACTGAAGCTTTCTTT.

This clone was picked up a small number of times. V gene TRBV7-6 combines with J gene TRBJ1-6, with no clear D. The V end lost 1 base, the J end lost 5 bases, and 12 bases lay between the germline ends. CDR3 length: 16 residues. Per germline, CDR1 SGHVS and CDR2 FNYEAQ. CDR3 sequence: CASSLVVGRDNSPLHF. Written as DNA, the CDR3 is TGTGCCAGCAGCTTAGTAGTAGGACGGGATAATTCACCCCTCCACTTT. Looking up the rest from reference TRBV7-6 and TRBJ1-6 gives the full variable domain: GAGVSQSPRYKVTKRGQDVALRCDPISGHVSLYWYRQALGQGPEFLTYFNYEAQQDKSGLPNDRFSAERPEGSISTLTIQRTEQRDSAMYRCASSLVVGRDNSPLHFGNGTRLTVT.